The subject of this entry is one T cell receptor (beta chain). The antigen remains unidentified. CDR3 length: 16 residues. The V gene lost 4 bases and the J gene lost 6 bases, with 19 bases spanning the gap. The sample belongs to a study of post-analysis software for immune sequencing data. Regarding the study as a whole: Roughly 5 TRBV segments, TRBV5-6, TRBV5-1 and TRBV20-1 among them, were found more frequent in patients than controls.

The TCR beta cDNA libraries contained unique molecular identifiers. TCRdb re-called the PCR reads with MiXCR, one entry per CDR3 protein. This sample has more than 500,000 distinct CDR3 sequences, with 30% to 40% found just once. The sequenced sample consisted of blood. This chain links TRBV12-3 or TRBV12-4 with TRBJ1-5; D may be TRBD1 (6 bases). The origin of this receptor is a girl aged 2-17 years with multiple sclerosis. Written as DNA, the CDR3 is TGTGCCAGCAGTTCCCAGGGGCAGGGGAGTAGTCAGCCCCAGCATTTT. This gives the protein CASSSQGQGSSQPQHF.